A single sample gave rise to the 23 T cell receptor beta chains below, sequenced in a study of long-term antiretroviral therapy in people with HIV. They ran version v3.0 of the immunoSEQ assay at survey level. Measured with immunoSEQ multiplex PCR; TCRdb has only the in-frame clones, and not every one. The sample carries about 30,000 clones, about 95% recorded once. The sample in question was unsorted PBMCs, obtained around 6 years after starting antiretroviral therapy. These receptors all stem from a young man with HIV.

This chain connects TRBV5-1 to TRBJ1-2; D unresolved. CDR1 is SGHRS and CDR2 is YFSETQ in the germline V gene. The CDR3 spans 13 residues. V lost 5 bases, J lost 3 bases, and 11 bases lay in between. The CDR3: CASRELAYYGYTF. For the CDR3, the DNA is TGCGCCAGCAGGGAACTTGCGTACTATGGCTACACCTTC.

V gene TRBV4-2 combines with J gene TRBJ1-1, with D uncertain. Germline assignment: CDR1 LGHNA and CDR2 YNFKEQ. The CDR3 spans 15 residues. Trimming cost V 1 base and J 5 bases, with 14 bases left between them. CDR3 coding DNA: TGTGCCAGCAGCCAAGGGTTGACAAGAGCGACTGAAGCTTTCTTT. Protein sequence: CASSQGLTRATEAFF.

The V call is TRBV9, the J call TRBJ2-7, with a tentative D call TRBD1 (6 bases). CDR3 length equals 13 residues. The V end lost 0 bases, the J end lost 5 bases, and 9 bases lay between the germline ends. Per germline, CDR1 SGDLS and CDR2 YYNGEE. The CDR3 protein is CASSVGAGDEQYF. CDR3 DNA sequence: TGTGCCAGCAGCGTAGGAGCAGGGGACGAGCAGTACTTC.

Of note for this clone: A read error may produce the germline difference seen at one junction end. This rearrangement joins TRBV19 to TRBJ2-1; no firm D call. Per the germline V gene, CDR1 is LNHDA and CDR2 is SQIVND (reference sequence). The CDR3 extends over 14 amino acids. Here the CDR3 reads CATKIRYSYDEQFF. In nucleotides, the CDR3 is TGTGCCACTAAGATCCGGTACTCCTACGATGAGCAGTTCTTC.

The V call is TRBV18, the J call TRBJ2-5; D is unclear. Per the germline V gene, CDR1 is KGHSH and CDR2 is LQKENI. The CDR3 length is 11 residues. V was cut by 3 bases and J by 8 bases, with 7 bases left in between. In nucleotides, the CDR3 is TGTGCCAGCTCACCCTGGGATACCCAGTACTTC. Amino acids: CASSPWDTQYF.

V and J are TRBV4-2 and TRBJ2-4; TRBD2 aligns across 12 bases. CDR1 and CDR2 from the germline V gene are LGHNA and YNFKEQ. CDR3 length: 18 amino acids. Trimming at V came to 2 bases and at J to 4 bases, leaving 9 bases not matched to a gene. The CDR3 DNA sequence: TGTGCCAGCAGCCAATCCCCCTTGACTAGCGGGGGAAAAAACATTCAGTACTTC. This encodes CASSQSPLTSGGKNIQYF.

The V gene is TRBV7-2, the J gene TRBJ2-1; the D gene is possibly TRBD2 (6 bases). The CDR3 has 14 residues. Looked up from germline, CDR1 is SGHTA and CDR2 is FQGNSA. Trimming took off 5 bases at V and 8 bases at J, with 16 bases between the two ends. CDR3 sequence reads: CASSETRGGDEQFF. CDR3 DNA sequence: TGTGCCAGCAGCGAGACTAGAGGCGGCGATGAGCAGTTCTTC. The complete variable domain, with remaining parts taken from reference TRBV7-2 and TRBJ2-1, reads GAGVSQSPSNKVTEKGKDVELRCDPISGHTALYWYRQSLGQGLEFLIYFQGNSAPDKSGLPSDRFSAERTGGSVSTLTIQRTQQEDSAVYLCASSETRGGDEQFFGPGTRLTVL.

J is TRBJ2-5 and V is TRBV28; D is perhaps TRBD1 (6 bases). This CDR3 contains 14 residues. V dropped 3 bases and J dropped 3 bases, with 11 bases sitting between them. The germline CDR1 and CDR2 sequences are MDHEN and SYDVKM. The CDR3 loop reads CASSFAGDKETQYF. CDR3 in DNA: TGTGCCAGCAGTTTCGCAGGGGACAAAGAGACCCAGTACTTC.

This clone came up once. V usage is TRBV7-9 and J usage is TRBJ2-2; TRBD2 agrees at 9 bases. The germline V gene encodes CDR1 SEHNR and CDR2 FQNEAQ (reference sequence). The CDR3 covers 16 residues. The trim removed 5 bases at V and 7 bases at J, leaving 11 bases unmatched. The DNA of the CDR3 is TGTGCCAGCAGCCTTAGCGGGAGCGGAATGAACGGGGAGCTGTTTTTT. This translates into CASSLSGSGMNGELFF.

For the CDR3, the DNA is TGTGCCAGCAGCTTCGGGACAGCTCACAATGAGCAGTTCTTC. Translating gives CASSFGTAHNEQFF. The V gene is TRBV7-9, the J gene TRBJ2-1; 7 bases are a match to TRBD1. The CDR3 sequence is 14 residues long. The ends lost 3 bases at V and 5 bases at J; junction bases unmatched: 4. CDR1 SEHNR and CDR2 FQNEAQ come from the germline V gene (reference sequence).

This clone has more than one count but fewer than ten. This chain uses TRBV11-2 with TRBJ2-2; TRBD1 is a possible D gene (6 bases). CDR3 length equals 18 residues. Germline-derived CDR1 and CDR2 are SGHAT and FQNNGV. Trimming left V 0 bases short and J 4 bases short, with 18 bases between. The CDR3 nucleotides read TGTGCCAGCAGCTTAGAGGGTGGGGGCCAGATTGGCACCGGGGAGCTGTTTTTT. This sequence encodes CASSLEGGGQIGTGELFF.

The chain links TRBV6-5 to TRBJ2-7; the D gene is possibly TRBD1 (6 bases). This CDR3 contains 12 residues. The germline CDR1 and CDR2 sequences are MNHEY and SVGAGI. V was cut by 7 bases and J by 6 bases, with 13 bases left in between. CDR3 sequence reads: CASNPGVGEQYF. As DNA, the CDR3 is TGTGCCAGCAATCCAGGGGTAGGCGAGCAGTACTTC.

The chain recombines TRBV5-5 with TRBJ2-1, with D unresolved. The CDR3 has 14 amino acids. Germline lookup yields CDR1 SGHKS and CDR2 YYEKEE (reference sequence). The V and J ends lost 1 base and 8 bases respectively, with 13 bases between them. CDR3 DNA sequence: TGTGCCAGCAGCTTGTCCCTCCGGTTGGATGAGCAGTTCTTC. Protein sequence: CASSLSLRLDEQFF. Based on the CDR3 plus reference TRBV5-5 and TRBJ2-1, the full variable domain is DAGVTQSPTHLIKTRGQQVTLRCSPISGHKSVSWYQQVLGQGPQFIFQYYEKEERGRGNFPDRFSARQFPNYSSELNVNALLLGDSALYLCASSLSLRLDEQFFGPGTRLTVL.

As concerns this clone: Its ends do not fully match the called genes, so a read error is possible. The rearrangement joins TRBV10-3 to TRBJ2-7; TRBD2 is a possible D gene (5 bases). The germline CDR1 and CDR2 sequences are ENHRY and SYGVKD. This CDR3 is 15 amino acids long. Here the CDR3 DNA reads TGTGCCATTAGTGCAGATTTGGGGAGTCCCTACGAGCAGTACTTC. Translation gives CAISADLGSPYEQYF.

J is TRBJ2-7 and V is TRBV9; 9 bases map to TRBD1. The germline V gene has CDR1 SGDLS and CDR2 YYNGEE. V lost 0 bases to trimming and J lost 1 base; unmatched junction nucleotides: 2. This CDR3 has 15 residues. CDR3 in amino acids: CASSVGGQGSYEQYF. CDR3 sequence (DNA): TGTGCCAGCAGCGTAGGGGGACAGGGTTCCTACGAGCAGTACTTC.

The J gene is TRBJ1-2, the V gene TRBV7-2, with TRBD1 matching over 7 bases. Looked up from germline, CDR1 is SGHTA and CDR2 is FQGNSA. This CDR3 contains 15 residues. Trimming at V came to 3 bases and at J to 2 bases, leaving 6 bases not matched to a gene. The CDR3 protein is CASSFGRGENYGYTF. The DNA for the CDR3 is TGTGCCAGCAGCTTCGGCAGGGGGGAAAACTATGGCTACACCTTC.

The chain uses TRBV19 and TRBJ2-5; the match to TRBD1 covers 7 bases. With V trimmed by 3 bases and J by 2 bases, 3 bases remained unmatched. The germline V gene encodes CDR1 LNHDA and CDR2 SQIVND (reference sequence). There are 14 residues in the CDR3. The CDR3 DNA is TGTGCCAGTAGTATTGGGGGACAGCAAGAGACCCAGTACTTC. Its protein is CASSIGGQQETQYF.

The V call is TRBV6-5, the J call TRBJ1-6; D possibly corresponds to TRBD1 (6 bases). CDR3 length: 16 residues. Deletions cut 2 bases from V and 10 bases from J, with 18 bases between. Germline V gives CDR1 MNHEY, CDR2 SVGAGI. CDR3 sequence: CASSYRGADSGSPLHF. The CDR3 DNA is TGTGCCAGCAGTTACCGGGGAGCGGACAGTGGATCACCCCTCCACTTT.

The J gene is TRBJ1-3, the V gene TRBV7-2; no firm D call. Germline CDR1 SGHTA, CDR2 FQGNSA. This CDR3 has 15 amino acids. Trimming cost V 5 bases and J 6 bases, with 17 bases left between them. The CDR3 loop reads CASSPPGVQPNTIYF. In nucleotides, the CDR3 is TGTGCCAGCAGCCCCCCTGGCGTACAGCCAAACACCATATATTTT.

The gene calls are TRBV7-9 and TRBJ2-7, with D unresolved. Trimming stripped 3 bases from V and 6 bases from J, with 18 bases between. This CDR3 contains 15 residues. CDR1 is SEHNR, CDR2 FQNEAQ, per germline (reference sequence). The CDR3 nucleotides are TGTGCCAGCAGCTTTTCTGAGCTGGGGAATGGCGAGCAGTACTTC. Translation gives CASSFSELGNGEQYF.

Here the CDR3 DNA reads TGTGCCAGCAGTGACCCACCTCGCACAGATACGCAGTATTTT. As protein: CASSDPPRTDTQYF. The rearrangement uses TRBV2 and TRBJ2-3, with D hard to call. Germline assignment: CDR1 SNHLY and CDR2 FYNNEI. This CDR3 region has 14 residues. The germline V and J ends were trimmed by 3 bases and 1 base, with 8 bases remaining between them.

This clone appeared once. V usage is TRBV2 and J usage is TRBJ1-3, with D possibly TRBD1 on 5 matching bases. The CDR3 is 13 residues long. V lost 8 bases and J lost 8, with 16 bases in between. The germline V gene has CDR1 SNHLY and CDR2 FYNNEI. CDR3 sequence reads: CASSAFGAYTIYF. The CDR3 coding sequence is TGTGCCAGCTCCGCCTTCGGGGCTTACACCATATATTTT.

The rearrangement joins TRBV6-6 to TRBJ1-6; D call uncertain. CDR1 is MNHNY, CDR2 SVGAGI, per germline (reference sequence). The CDR3 spans 13 residues. Trimming removed 0 bases at V and 8 bases at J, with 5 bases between. CDR3 nucleotides: TGTGCCAGCAGTTACTCTGAGGATTCACCCCTCCACTTT. Its translation is CASSYSEDSPLHF.